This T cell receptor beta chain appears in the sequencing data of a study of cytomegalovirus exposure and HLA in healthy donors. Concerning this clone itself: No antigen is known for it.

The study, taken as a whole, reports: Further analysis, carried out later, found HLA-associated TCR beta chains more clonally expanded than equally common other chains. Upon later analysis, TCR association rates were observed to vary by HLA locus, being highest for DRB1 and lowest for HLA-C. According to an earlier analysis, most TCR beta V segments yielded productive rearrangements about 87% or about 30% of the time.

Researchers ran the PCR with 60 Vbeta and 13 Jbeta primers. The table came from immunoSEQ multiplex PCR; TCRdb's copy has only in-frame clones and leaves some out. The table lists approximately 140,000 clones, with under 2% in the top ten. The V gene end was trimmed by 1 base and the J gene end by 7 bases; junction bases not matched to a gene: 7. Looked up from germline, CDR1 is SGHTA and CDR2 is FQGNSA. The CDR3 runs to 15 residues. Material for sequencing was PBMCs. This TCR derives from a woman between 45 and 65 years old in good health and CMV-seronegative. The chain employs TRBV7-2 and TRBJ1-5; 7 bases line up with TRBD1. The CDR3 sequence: CASSLVSGGEQPQHF. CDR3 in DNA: TGTGCCAGCAGCTTAGTTTCAGGGGGAGAACAGCCCCAGCATTTT.